This entry features one T cell receptor beta chain sequence. Antigen specificity is unknown. In germline, CDR1 is SGHTA, CDR2 FQGNSA. The CDR3 is made up of 15 amino acids. For TCR beta, cDNA was produced by 5'RACE template switching with UMIs. Following a re-call of the 5' RACE reads, TCRdb has one entry per CDR3 protein and lacks DNA. The specimen's table records some 300,000 distinct CDR3 sequences. This sample was included in a study of T cells expressing NK-cell markers. Study findings and constraints: Among CD8+ T cells from several donors, dominant NKG2C+ clonotypes accounted for about 1.0-7.0%. The leading position in the CD3+CD56-NKG2C+ fraction of several donors also went to these clonotypes.

This receptor was identified in a young man in good health. Sequencing was carried out using blood T cells: a sorted CD56 or NKG2C T cell subset, CD4+ or CD8+ T cells, or bulk PBMC T cells (not recorded which). The V gene is TRBV7-2, the J gene TRBJ2-7. The CDR3 spells CASSSSAGGTYEQYF. The full variable domain, with the rest looked up from reference TRBV7-2 and TRBJ2-7, is GAGVSQSPSNKVTEKGKDVELRCDPISGHTALYWYRQSLGQGLEFLIYFQGNSAPDKSGLPSDRFSAERTGGSVSTLTIQRTQQEDSAVYLCASSSSAGGTYEQYFGPGTRLTVT.